This T cell receptor beta chain was identified during a study of blood T cell repertoires in COVID-19. For the study at large: COVID-19 samples, acute and convalescent, were from the United States, Italy and Spain. T cells, B-cell-depleted T cells, or PBMCs supplied cDNA or gDNA.

Source study methods: Using reference gene primer amplification, nucleated cell counts were estimated. This table comes from immunoSEQ multiplex PCR, and its TCRdb copy is limited to in-frame clones, with some not included. V and J calls and clone size are those listed in that table; D and trimming were worked out from the DNA. This table holds around 190,000 clones, 85% to 90% found once. Trimming took off 6 bases at V and 5 bases at J, with 8 bases between the two ends. CDR3 length equals 12 residues. The germline CDR1 and CDR2 sequences are MNHEY and SVGEGT. Material: peripheral blood. The chain couples TRBV6-2 or TRBV6-3 to TRBJ2-1; D remains unclear. The TCR sequence derives from a man in his sixties or seventies with active or convalescent COVID-19. This chain's CDR3 is CASSARDNEQFF. The CDR3 DNA reads TGTGCCAGCAGCGCCCGGGACAATGAGCAGTTCTTC.